Listed below are T cell receptor beta chains from one sample, sequenced in a study of CD8 T cells in ankylosing spondylitis. TCRdb itself ran the 5' RACE reads through MiXCR, one entry per CDR3 protein. This table holds about 160,000 distinct CDR3 sequences, under 45% found once. The source material was synovial fluid, either unsorted or a sorted T cell fraction (not recorded which). The receptors originated from a male donor with ankylosing spondylitis. Each CDR3 is given with its conserved first and last residue. D genes are given only for firm matches. Rows give clone size only sometimes, using once, few, many, or a class for an expanded clone.

cdr3_nt	cdr3_aa	d_call	clone_size	j_call	v_call
TGTGCCAGCAGCCGGGACACTACCGGCTCCTACAATGAGCAGTTCTTC	CASSRDTTGSYNEQFF	-	-	TRBJ2-1	TRBV28
TGCGCCAGCAGCCGTCCGGGACGGGAACTCACAGATACGCAGTATTTT	CASSRPGRELTDTQYF	-	-	TRBJ2-3	TRBV5-1
TGTGCCATCAGTGATCCTAGCGGGGGGGCCCCCGGGGAGCTGTTTTTT	CAISDPSGGAPGELFF	TRBD2	-	TRBJ2-2	TRBV10-3
TGTGCCAGCAGCCCCTCCCCAGGGGATGAGCAGTTCTTC	CASSPSPGDEQFF	-	few	TRBJ2-1	TRBV7-3
TGTGCCAGCAGTCTAGCCTGGCCGATCTCCTACGAGCAGTACTTC	CASSLAWPISYEQYF	-	-	TRBJ2-7	TRBV2
TGTGCCAGCAGTGCCGGGAAATATGGCTACACCTTC	CASSAGKYGYTF	-	few	TRBJ1-2	TRBV12-3/TRBV12-4
TGTGCCAGCAGCCCCACAGGAAATAATTCACCCCTCCACTTT	CASSPTGNNSPLHF	-	-	TRBJ1-6	TRBV7-9
TGTGCCAGCAGCCCTAGAGGGGATAATTCACCCCTCCACTTT	CASSPRGDNSPLHF	-	few	TRBJ1-6	TRBV6-1
TGTGCCAGCAGCTCCGGGTTGGTACCTTTTCCGCCAACGGGAGAAGTTTGGGGTACCCAGTACTTC	CASSSGLVPFPPTGEVWGTQYF	-	-	TRBJ2-5	TRBV13
TGCGCCAGCAGCCAAGTTCCGGGATTGGGCAATCAGCCCCAGCATTTT	CASSQVPGLGNQPQHF	-	few	TRBJ1-5	TRBV4-1
TGTGCCATCAGCGCTACTAGCGGGGGGGCGTCAGATACGCAGTATTTT	CAISATSGGASDTQYF	TRBD2	-	TRBJ2-3	TRBV10-3
TGCGCCAGCAGGGCCCAGGGACATGAATATGGCTACACCTTC	CASRAQGHEYGYTF	-	-	TRBJ1-2	TRBV10-2
TGTGCCAGCAGTACCGCGCGCACTGAAGCTTTCTTT	CASSTARTEAFF	-	many	TRBJ1-1	TRBV7-9
TGTGCCAGCAGTACCACCCGGGGGGAGTATGGCTACACCTTC	CASSTTRGEYGYTF	-	-	TRBJ1-2	TRBV27
TGTGCCAGCAGCCCCCCGGTATTGGGCACAGATACGCAGTATTTT	CASSPPVLGTDTQYF	-	few	TRBJ2-3	TRBV7-9
TGTGCCAGCAGGTCAGGGACATGGGGCACAGATACGCAGTATTTT	CASRSGTWGTDTQYF	-	-	TRBJ2-3	TRBV12-3/TRBV12-4
TGTGCCAGCACCCTTCCCCCCTACATGTACGCGAACACCGGGGAGCTGTTTTTT	CASTLPPYMYANTGELFF	-	few	TRBJ2-2	TRBV12-3/TRBV12-4
TGTGCCAGCAGCTTAGGTCAAGCGGGAGTTAACACCGGGGAGCTGTTTTTT	CASSLGQAGVNTGELFF	TRBD2	-	TRBJ2-2	TRBV7-6
TGCAGTGCTAGAGGATACTACGATGAGCAGTTCTTC	CSARGYYDEQFF	-	once	TRBJ2-1	TRBV20-1
TGTGCCAGCAGCCTGGGACTAGCGGGAGCCCGTTCGACCTACGAGCAGTACTTC	CASSLGLAGARSTYEQYF	TRBD2	few	TRBJ2-7	TRBV4-2
TGTGCCAGCGGAGTAGCGGGCTTGGATGAGCAGTTCTTC	CASGVAGLDEQFF	TRBD2	once	TRBJ2-1	TRBV7-9
TGTGCCAGCAGCTTACTTGGCTACGCTTGGGATGAGCAGTTCTTC	CASSLLGYAWDEQFF	-	-	TRBJ2-1	TRBV13
TGCAGTGCTACCCAAAGGGCCCTAGACGCCCTCTACGAGCAGTACTTC	CSATQRALDALYEQYF	-	few	TRBJ2-7	TRBV20-1
TGTGCCAGCAGTATCCTAGCGGGCGGGACCTACGAGCAGTACTTC	CASSILAGGTYEQYF	TRBD2	few	TRBJ2-7	TRBV6-2/TRBV6-3
TGTGCCAGCAGTGAAGAAGGACCGGCCTGGGGGATTGGAACTGAAGCTTTCTTT	CASSEEGPAWGIGTEAFF	-	-	TRBJ1-1	TRBV2
TGTGCCAGCAGCGGGGGATTTTACGAGCAGTACTTC	CASSGGFYEQYF	-	-	TRBJ2-7	TRBV12-3/TRBV12-4
TGTGCCAGCAGTTTACGCGGGGGAGCCTACAATGAGCAGTTCTTC	CASSLRGGAYNEQFF	TRBD2	few	TRBJ2-1	TRBV28
TGTGCCAGCAGCTTAGAGGTCGAGAGCACAGATACGCAGTATTTT	CASSLEVESTDTQYF	-	-	TRBJ2-3	TRBV7-9
TGTGCCAGCAGTTACACTAGCGGGGGGGCCGGGGAGCTGTTTTTT	CASSYTSGGAGELFF	TRBD2	-	TRBJ2-2	TRBV6-2/TRBV6-3
TGTGCCACCGGGGGACAGCATTTTTACAATGAGCAGTTCTTC	CATGGQHFYNEQFF	TRBD1	-	TRBJ2-1	TRBV15
TGTGCCAGCAGGGTAGCCGAGATCACTGAAGCTTTCTTT	CASRVAEITEAFF	-	-	TRBJ1-1	TRBV9